This record looks at one T cell receptor beta chain sequence and its context. Its antigen remains unidentified. Germline CDR1 is SGDLS and CDR2 is YYNGEE. V lost 4 bases and J lost 5; bases outside the gene matches: 11. The CDR3 is 16 residues long. Repertoires were generated with immunoSEQ multiplex PCR, while TCRdb's copy carries only in-frame clones and drops some. The sample consists of 150,000 to 250,000 clones, roughly 81% of them appearing once. These data originate in a study of cytomegalovirus exposure and HLA in healthy donors. Whole-study findings and limits: Clusters of TCRs from the first cohort tended to co-occur in the roughly 120 validation repertoires (as a later analysis found). Both high specificity and high sensitivity reportedly marked the classifier's diagnosis of cytomegalovirus status.

This chain uses TRBV9 with TRBJ2-5, with 10 nucleotides matching TRBD1. The TCR sequence derives from a woman in her twenties or thirties in good health and CMV-seronegative. The sample taken for sequencing was PBMCs. CDR3 amino acids: CASSPSGQGDRETQYF. CDR3 nucleotides: TGTGCCAGCAGCCCAAGCGGACAGGGGGATCGTGAGACCCAGTACTTC.